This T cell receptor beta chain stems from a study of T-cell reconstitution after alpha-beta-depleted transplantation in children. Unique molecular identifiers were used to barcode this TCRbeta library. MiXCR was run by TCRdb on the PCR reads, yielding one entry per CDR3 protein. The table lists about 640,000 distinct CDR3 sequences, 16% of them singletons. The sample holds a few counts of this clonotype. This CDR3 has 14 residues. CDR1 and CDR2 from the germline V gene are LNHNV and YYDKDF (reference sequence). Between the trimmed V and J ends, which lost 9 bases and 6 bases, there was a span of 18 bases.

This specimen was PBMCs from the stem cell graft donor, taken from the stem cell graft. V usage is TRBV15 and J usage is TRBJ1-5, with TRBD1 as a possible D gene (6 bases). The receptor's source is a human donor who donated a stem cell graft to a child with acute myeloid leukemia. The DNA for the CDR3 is TGTGCCACAAAACAAACGGGGGCTGGTCAGCCCCAGCATTTT. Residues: CATKQTGAGQPQHF.